This T cell receptor (beta chain) comes out of a study of siplizumab effects on memory and regulatory T cells. The study's findings and limits: There appeared to be greater diversity in naive T cells than in memory cells, and naive T cells seemed major contributors to the alloresponse. Significantly reduced by siplizumab was the cumulative frequency of alloreactive sequences, namely those traceable to unstimulated CD4+ memory cells.

Germline CDR1 is SEHNR and CDR2 is FQNEAQ (reference sequence). V was trimmed by 5 bases and J by 8 bases, leaving 4 bases between them. This CDR3 region has 11 residues. On this clone itself: The antigen is undetermined.

Assays examined about 9.1 x 10^4 TCR templates per sample. Assay: immunoSEQ multiplex PCR; the TCRdb copy retains only in-frame clones and omits some. The sample lists some 56,000 clones, just over 95% occurring once. Sequencing was carried out using naive CD8+ T cells sorted from blood. The chain uses TRBV7-9 and TRBJ1-6, with unresolved D. This TCR derives from a human donor in good health. The CDR3 spells CASSPDSPLHF. In DNA form, the CDR3 reads TGTGCCAGCAGCCCGGATTCACCCCTCCACTTT.